This T cell receptor (beta chain) was profiled in a study of tumor-infiltrating lymphocytes in localized non-small cell lung cancer. In this sample, this clone turned up a few times. Antigen specificity is unknown. Method: immunoSEQ multiplex PCR; TCRdb's copy keeps in-frame clones and lacks some. The sample carries roughly 7,000 clones, less than 70% recorded once. Whole-study findings and limits: Different pieces of the same tissue went to different assays, confounding technical variation with intratumor heterogeneity. Tumors had more T cell infiltration than uninvolved lung, per TCRbeta sequencing and CD3 counts. No T-cell fraction difference was seen between IM1 and IM2 tumors.

Looked up from germline, CDR1 is LNHNV and CDR2 is YYDKDF (reference sequence). The junction had 5 bases not matched to a gene; V was cut back by 0 bases and J by 4 bases. CDR3 length: 15 amino acids. This chain joins TRBV15 and TRBJ1-2; 7 bases fit TRBD1. The receptor was isolated from a human donor with non-small cell lung cancer. The sequenced material came from uninvolved lung tissue not adjacent to the tumor. CDR3 sequence reads: CATSRDGDRTYGYTF. The CDR3 DNA is TGTGCCACCAGCAGAGATGGGGACAGAACCTATGGCTACACCTTC.